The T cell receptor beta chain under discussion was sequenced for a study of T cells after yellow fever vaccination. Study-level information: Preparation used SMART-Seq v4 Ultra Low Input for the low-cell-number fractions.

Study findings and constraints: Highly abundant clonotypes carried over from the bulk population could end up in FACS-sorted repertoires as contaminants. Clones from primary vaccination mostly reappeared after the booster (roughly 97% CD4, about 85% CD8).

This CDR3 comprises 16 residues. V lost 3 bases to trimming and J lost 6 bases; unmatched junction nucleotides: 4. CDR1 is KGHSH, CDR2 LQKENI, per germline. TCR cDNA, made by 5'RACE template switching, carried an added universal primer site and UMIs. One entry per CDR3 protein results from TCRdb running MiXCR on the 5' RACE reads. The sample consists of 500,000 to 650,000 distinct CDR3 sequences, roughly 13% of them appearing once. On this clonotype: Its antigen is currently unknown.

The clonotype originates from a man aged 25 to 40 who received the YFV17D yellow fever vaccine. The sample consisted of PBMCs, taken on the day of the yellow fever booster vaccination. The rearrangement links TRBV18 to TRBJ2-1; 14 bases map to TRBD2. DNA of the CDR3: TGTGCCAGCTCACCGACTAGCGGGAGGGCCTCCAATGAGCAGTTCTTC. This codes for CASSPTSGRASNEQFF.